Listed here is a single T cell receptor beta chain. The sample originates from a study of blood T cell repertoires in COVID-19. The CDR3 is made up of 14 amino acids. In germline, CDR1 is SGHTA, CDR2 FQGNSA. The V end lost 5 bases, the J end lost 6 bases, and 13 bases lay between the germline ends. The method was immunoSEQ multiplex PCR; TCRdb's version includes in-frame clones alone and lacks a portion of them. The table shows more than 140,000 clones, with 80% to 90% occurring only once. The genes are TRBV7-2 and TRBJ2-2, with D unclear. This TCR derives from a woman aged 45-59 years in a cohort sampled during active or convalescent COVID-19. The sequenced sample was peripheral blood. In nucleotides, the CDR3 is TGTGCCAGCAGCCCAACCGTGGGCGCCGGGGAGCTGTTTTTT. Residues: CASSPTVGAGELFF.